A selection of T cell receptor beta chains follows, all from one sample in a study of shared clonotypes between healthy human individuals. Clones were sequenced by immunoSEQ multiplex PCR, and TCRdb holds only the in-frame ones, with some missing. The sample carries more than 1.2 million clones, about 98.5% recorded once. The sample taken for sequencing was naive CD4+ T cells sorted from blood. Source of these receptors: a man aged 30 to 45 in good health. The CDR3 runs from the conserved cysteine through the conserved F or W. The order of the fields is V gene, clone size, D gene, J gene, CDR3 DNA, CDR3 protein. A D gene is named only where the DNA matches it firmly. The listing skips clone size in some rows; elsewhere it reads once, few, many or a size class.

TRBV5-4	once	.	TRBJ1-2	TGTGCCAGCAGCTTGAAAGGGCCTAACTATGGCTACACCTTC	CASSLKGPNYGYTF
TRBV6-4	.	.	TRBJ1-4	TGTGCCAGCAGTGAATCCGGGACACTTGGCGAAAAACTGTTTTTT	CASSESGTLGEKLFF
TRBV4-2	.	.	TRBJ1-5	TGTGCCAGCAGCCAAGAAGGGTCGATCGGTCAGCCCCAGCATTTT	CASSQEGSIGQPQHF
TRBV9	.	.	TRBJ2-2	TGTGCCAGCAGCGTAGATGTAGGTGCCATCCCCGGGGAGCTGTTTTTT	CASSVDVGAIPGELFF
TRBV28	.	.	TRBJ1-4	TGTGCCAGCAGTCTGTATGGGGGAAGGGGCAGCGAAAAACTGTTTTTT	CASSLYGGRGSEKLFF
TRBV19	.	TRBD1	TRBJ2-2	TGTGCCAGTAGTATCAGAGGGGGCGCAGGCGGGGAGCTGTTTTTT	CASSIRGGAGGELFF
TRBV29-1	.	.	TRBJ2-1	TGCAGCGTTCGTCTAGACAAATACAATGAGCAGTTCTTC	CSVRLDKYNEQFF
TRBV2	.	.	TRBJ2-7	TGTGCCAGCAGGGACCACTCCTACGAGCAGTACTTC	CASRDHSYEQYF
TRBV19	.	TRBD2	TRBJ2-7	TGTGCCAGTAGTCTAGCGGGAGTTTACGAGCAGTACTTC	CASSLAGVYEQYF
TRBV30	.	TRBD1	TRBJ1-5	TGTGCCGGGAGTCGGACAGGGGGCTATCAGCCCCAGCATTTT	CAGSRTGGYQPQHF
TRBV20-1	.	TRBD1	TRBJ1-2	TGCAGTGCTAGAACAGGGGCCGTCTGCACCTTC	CSARTGAVCTF
TRBV2	.	.	TRBJ1-2	TGTGCCAGCAGTCTTACAGGGACCGATGGCTACACCTTC	CASSLTGTDGYTF
TRBV19	.	.	TRBJ2-7	TGTGCCAGTAGTACGATCTACGAGCAGTACTTC	CASSTIYEQYF
TRBV29-1	.	TRBD1	TRBJ1-3	TGCAGCGTTGAAGATCCTGACAGGGGGAACACCATATATTTT	CSVEDPDRGNTIYF
TRBV27	.	.	TRBJ2-7	TGTGCCAGCAGTTTATCGAGGGTGGGAACAACCTACGAGCAGTACTTC	CASSLSRVGTTYEQYF
TRBV27	once	.	TRBJ1-3	TGTGCCAGCAGTTTCTCGATGACAGCTTCTGGAAACACCATATATTTT	CASSFSMTASGNTIYF
TRBV2	.	.	TRBJ2-1	TGTGCCAGCACCAAAGACAGGACCTACAATGAGCAGTTCTTC	CASTKDRTYNEQFF
TRBV18	.	.	TRBJ2-1	TGTGCCAGCTCACCCCTCGGACCGAACAATGAGCAGTTCTTC	CASSPLGPNNEQFF
TRBV30	.	.	TRBJ1-5	TGTGCCTGCACAAGGACAGATAGCAATCAGCCCCAGCATTTT	CACTRTDSNQPQHF
TRBV25-1	.	.	TRBJ1-2	TGTGCCAGCAGTGAAAACGAAGGCTATGGCTACACCTTC	CASSENEGYGYTF
TRBV5-1	.	.	TRBJ1-2	TGCGCCAGCAGCTTGTCAGGACAGAGGGACTATGGCTACACCTTC	CASSLSGQRDYGYTF
TRBV5-4	.	.	TRBJ2-5	TGTGCCAGCAGCTTGTCCGGGGTTCAAGAGACCCAGTACTTC	CASSLSGVQETQYF
TRBV9	.	.	TRBJ1-5	TGTGCCAGCAGCGTAGGTGGAAGTGGACCCCAGCATTTT	CASSVGGSGPQHF
TRBV6-1	.	.	TRBJ2-1	TGTGCCAGCGGAGGGAAAAATGAGCAGTTCTTC	CASGGKNEQFF
TRBV29-1	once	.	TRBJ2-1	TGCAGCGTTGAAGATTACGGGAGAGGGCAGTTCTTC	CSVEDYGRGQFF
TRBV11-2	.	TRBD2	TRBJ2-3	TGTGCCAGCAGCCCGGGCCGCCAGCGGGAGATCACAGATACGCAGTATTTT	CASSPGRQREITDTQYF
TRBV29-1	.	.	TRBJ2-5	TGCAGCGCCCTGCCTCAAGAGACCCAGTACTTC	CSALPQETQYF
TRBV28	.	.	TRBJ1-1	TGTGCCGGAAGCACCATAACGGGACGCAGCATTCGGGCTTTCTTT	CAGSTITGRSIRAFF
TRBV7-2	.	TRBD2	TRBJ2-7	TGTGCCAGCAGCCCCTGGGGTAGCGGGACCCCCCTCGAGCAGTACTTC	CASSPWGSGTPLEQYF
TRBV2	.	TRBD1	TRBJ2-7	TGTGCCAGCAGTGCAGAATTGGGACAGGGCTACGAGCAGTACTTC	CASSAELGQGYEQYF
TRBV5-4	.	.	TRBJ1-2	TGTGCCAGCAGCTTGGATGTGGCTAACTATGGCTACACCTTC	CASSLDVANYGYTF
TRBV11-3	.	.	TRBJ2-5	TGTGCCAGCAGCTCGGGACGTCAGGAGACCCAGTACTTC	CASSSGRQETQYF
TRBV19	.	TRBD2	TRBJ2-3	TGTGCCAGTAGTATGGCCGGACTAGCGGGAGACACAGATACGCAGTATTTT	CASSMAGLAGDTDTQYF
TRBV10-3	.	TRBD2	TRBJ2-7	TGTGCCATCAGTGGCCTGGGGGAGGGAGGGCACGAGCAGTACTTC	CAISGLGEGGHEQYF
TRBV7-6	.	TRBD1	TRBJ2-1	TGTGCCAGCAGCCTGGGACAGGTGGGCAATGAGCAGTTCTTC	CASSLGQVGNEQFF
TRBV7-9	.	.	TRBJ2-7	TGTGCCAGCAGCTTAATCGGGAGTTACTCCGAGCAGTACTTC	CASSLIGSYSEQYF
TRBV6-5	.	TRBD1	TRBJ2-7	TGTGCCAGCAGTTACTCGACGGGACAGCCCTACGAGCAGTACTTC	CASSYSTGQPYEQYF
TRBV7-2	.	.	TRBJ1-1	TGTGCCAGCAGCTTAATGGGGGGATTTACTGAAGCTTTCTTT	CASSLMGGFTEAFF
TRBV20-1	.	.	TRBJ1-5	TGCAGTGCTAGAACGGGTCAGCCCCAGCATTTT	CSARTGQPQHF
TRBV5-1	.	.	TRBJ2-7	TGCGCCAGCAGCTGGGGGCAAGCGGGACCTAGCGGCCTCGAGCAGTACTTC	CASSWGQAGPSGLEQYF
TRBV12-1	.	.	TRBJ2-2	TGTGCCAGCAGCTTTGTTAGCCAGCGGGAGCACACCGGGGAGCTGTTTTTT	CASSFVSQREHTGELFF
TRBV6-5	once	TRBD1	TRBJ2-2	TGTGCCAGCAGTTACACCGACAGGGTGAACACCGGGGAGCTGTTTTTT	CASSYTDRVNTGELFF
TRBV5-1	.	TRBD2	TRBJ2-1	TGCGCCAGCAGGCAAACGGGACTAGCGGGAGATGAGCAGTTCTTC	CASRQTGLAGDEQFF
TRBV27	.	TRBD1	TRBJ1-5	TGTGCCAGCAGTCCGGACAGGAGAAGCAATCAGCCCCAGCATTTT	CASSPDRRSNQPQHF
TRBV27	.	.	TRBJ2-7	TGTGCCAGCAGCCTAGTTGGGGAGCCCAGCTACGAGCAGTACTTC	CASSLVGEPSYEQYF
TRBV10-1	.	.	TRBJ2-3	TGCGCCAGCAGTGGTTCCCTAGCGAATACGCAGTATTTT	CASSGSLANTQYF
TRBV6-1	once	.	TRBJ2-7	TGTGCCAGCAGTGAAGCGCAACGGTTCTACGAGCAGTACTTC	CASSEAQRFYEQYF
TRBV7-9	.	.	TRBJ2-1	TGTGCCAAGGGCACGGACGGCTCCAATGAGCAGTTCTTC	CAKGTDGSNEQFF
TRBV9	.	.	TRBJ2-3	TGTGCCAGCAGCGTTAGTGGCGAGGGCGGGACAGATACGCAGTATTTT	CASSVSGEGGTDTQYF
TRBV28	.	TRBD1	TRBJ1-5	TGTGCCAGCAGTTTAATCGAGGGGGCGAGCAATCAGCCCCAGCATTTT	CASSLIEGASNQPQHF
TRBV7-3	.	.	TRBJ2-2	TGTGCCAGCAGCTCGAATCCGACTGGCGGGAACACCGGGGAGCTGTTTTTT	CASSSNPTGGNTGELFF
TRBV18	.	.	TRBJ2-7	TGTGCCAGCTCACAAAAGGTCTACGAGCAGTACTTC	CASSQKVYEQYF
TRBV9	.	.	TRBJ1-1	TGTGCCAGCAGCGTAGGGGAGGGAGGGGAGACTGAAGCTTTCTTT	CASSVGEGGETEAFF
TRBV5-4	once	.	TRBJ2-7	TGTGCCAGCAGCTACCCGGACGGTTCCTACGAGCAGTACTTC	CASSYPDGSYEQYF
TRBV5-3	.	.	TRBJ1-5	TGTGCCAGAAGCCCTACCGGACAATCTGATCAGCCCCAGCATTTT	CARSPTGQSDQPQHF